A selection of T cell receptor beta chains follows, all from one sample in a study of cytomegalovirus exposure and HLA in healthy donors. The data were produced by immunoSEQ multiplex PCR, yet TCRdb's version contains in-frame clones alone and is incomplete. The data hold 110,000 to 150,000 clones, with roughly 82% observed a single time. Material: PBMCs. All receptors derive from a man aged 30-40 years in good health and CMV-seronegative. The CDR3 runs from the conserved cysteine through the conserved F or W. D genes are given only for firm matches. Size is stated for part of the rows, as once, few or many counts, or as a class when the clone is expanded.

j_call	v_call	d_call	clone_size	cdr3_nt	cdr3_aa
TRBJ1-2	TRBV7-2	.	few	TGTGCCAGCAGCTTAGTGGATACTAGGGGCTACACCTTC	CASSLVDTRGYTF
TRBJ2-3	TRBV6-5	.	.	TGTGCCAGCAGCGGGGACTTCACAGATACGCAGTATTTT	CASSGDFTDTQYF
TRBJ1-2	TRBV18	.	.	TGTGCCAGCTCAGAGGGAAACTATGGCTACACCTTC	CASSEGNYGYTF
TRBJ2-5	TRBV7-2	.	.	TGTGCCAGCAGCCCGGACAGTTCGCGGACCCAGTACTTC	CASSPDSSRTQYF
TRBJ1-2	TRBV7-9	.	.	TGTGCCAGCAGCTTAGCGATGGGGGGTGATTTCTTTGGCTACACCTTC	CASSLAMGGDFFGYTF
TRBJ2-3	TRBV12-5	TRBD2	few	TGTGCTAGTGCTCGGCGGGAGGAGACAGATACGCAGTATTTT	CASARREETDTQYF
TRBJ1-2	TRBV5-4	.	.	TGTGCCAGCAGCTTGGCAGGGGCAAACTATGGCTACACCTTC	CASSLAGANYGYTF
TRBJ2-7	TRBV19	.	.	TGTGCCAGTAGTATCGGGGACTTCACCTACGAGCAGTACTTC	CASSIGDFTYEQYF
TRBJ2-7	TRBV5-5	TRBD1	few	TGTGCCAGCAGCTTTTCCGGGACAGGGGTATACGAGCAGTACTTC	CASSFSGTGVYEQYF
TRBJ2-3	TRBV6-5	TRBD2	.	TGTGCCAGCAGTCAGACTAGCGGGGGTGCAGATACGCAGTATTTT	CASSQTSGGADTQYF
TRBJ1-4	TRBV6-1	.	.	TGTGCCAGCAGGGGGAGCCCGCCAACTAATGAAAAACTGTTTTTT	CASRGSPPTNEKLFF
TRBJ2-1	TRBV16	TRBD1	.	TGTGCCAGCAGCCAGGGGACAGTGTACAATGAGCAGTTCTTC	CASSQGTVYNEQFF
TRBJ1-1	TRBV30	.	.	TGTGCCTGGAGTGTAACAGCCCCAGTCACTGAAGCTTTCTTT	CAWSVTAPVTEAFF
TRBJ2-1	TRBV20-1	TRBD2	.	TGCAGTGCACCTAGCGGGAGGGGGCAGTTCTTC	CSAPSGRGQFF
TRBJ1-1	TRBV14	.	.	TGTGCCAGCAGCCCACAAACCCGAGTGCGGGGGTTAGGAGCTTTCTTT	CASSPQTRVRGLGAFF
TRBJ2-5	TRBV5-6	TRBD2	.	TGTGCCAGCAGCCAACTGACTAGCGGGGGAAATCTCGAGACCCAGTACTTC	CASSQLTSGGNLETQYF
TRBJ2-7	TRBV6-1	TRBD1	.	TGTGCCAGCAGTCGGACAGGACTCTCCTACGAGCAGTACTTC	CASSRTGLSYEQYF
TRBJ2-5	TRBV2	.	.	TGTGCCAGCAGTGCATCGGGACTTAGTAGTGATTACTTC	CASSASGLSSDYF
TRBJ2-2	TRBV7-3	TRBD1	.	TGTGCCAGCAGCCTACAGGGGTCCGGGGAGCTGTTTTTT	CASSLQGSGELFF
TRBJ2-3	TRBV5-1	TRBD2	few	TGCGCCAGCGAGAGTAGCGGGGGGGCAGATACGCAGTATTTT	CASESSGGADTQYF
TRBJ2-2	TRBV9	.	.	TGTGCCAGCAGCGTCGGAGCGGGGAACACCGGGGAGCTGTTTTTT	CASSVGAGNTGELFF
TRBJ1-2	TRBV10-3	.	.	TGTGCCATCAGTGAGCCTGGTATTGAAGCTCATGGCTACACCTTC	CAISEPGIEAHGYTF
TRBJ1-3	TRBV18	.	few	TGTGCCAGCTCACCATATCAGGGTTCAGATGGAAACACCATATATTTT	CASSPYQGSDGNTIYF
TRBJ1-3	TRBV30	TRBD1	few	TGTGCCTGGAGTGAAGGGACAGGGTACACCATATATTTT	CAWSEGTGYTIYF
TRBJ2-1	TRBV5-1	.	.	TGCGCCAGCAGCTTACAGATCCCCTCCTACAATGAGCAGTTCTTC	CASSLQIPSYNEQFF
TRBJ2-1	TRBV2	.	.	TGTGCCAGCCGAGGGGAGGGACAGGTCTTCTTC	CASRGEGQVFF
TRBJ1-2	TRBV11-1	.	.	TGTGCCAGCGGCCTTCAGACAGGTTATGACTATGGCTACACCTTC	CASGLQTGYDYGYTF
TRBJ2-2	TRBV10-3	.	once	TGTGCCATCAGTGAGTCGACAGCAGGGAATTTCGGGGAGCTGTTTTTT	CAISESTAGNFGELFF
TRBJ2-7	TRBV23-1	.	.	TGCGCCAGCAGTGGCCGGGACAAGGAAACCTACGAGCAGTACTTC	CASSGRDKETYEQYF
TRBJ1-1	TRBV2	.	once	TGTGCCAGCAGTGCGGCAGCCCCAAGGGGAGCTTTCTTT	CASSAAAPRGAFF
TRBJ1-3	TRBV30	.	.	TGTGCCTGGAGCCGTGTTAGCGGGAGCTCTGGAAACACCATATATTTT	CAWSRVSGSSGNTIYF
TRBJ2-7	TRBV29-1	.	.	TGCAGCGTTGAAGACACTCCCTCACTTGGGCAGTACTTC	CSVEDTPSLGQYF
TRBJ2-1	TRBV19	TRBD1	.	TGTGCCAGTAGTATACTCGGCAGGGGGCGAGATGAGCAGTTCTTC	CASSILGRGRDEQFF
TRBJ2-7	TRBV19	.	.	TGTGCCAGTATCCAACCTAACTATCTATCCTCCTACGAGCAGTACTTC	CASIQPNYLSSYEQYF
TRBJ2-7	TRBV13	TRBD1	.	TGTGCCAGCAGCGACCTTACAGGGGCCTCGGGAGAGCAGTACTTC	CASSDLTGASGEQYF
TRBJ2-5	TRBV5-4	.	.	TGTGCCAGCAGCCGGACATTCCAAGAGACCCAGTACTTC	CASSRTFQETQYF
TRBJ2-2	TRBV9	.	.	TGTGCCAGCAGCCCCCAGGGAGGGAACACCGGGGAGCTGTTTTTT	CASSPQGGNTGELFF
TRBJ2-7	TRBV6-1	.	.	TGTGCCAGCAGCCCAGGGGGACTCACGACTTACGAGCAGTACTTC	CASSPGGLTTYEQYF
TRBJ2-2	TRBV7-9	.	.	TGTGCCAGCAGCACCCTAGATAGGGGACTCAACACCGGGGAGCTGTTTTTT	CASSTLDRGLNTGELFF
TRBJ1-2	TRBV5-1	TRBD1	.	TGCGCCAGCAGCGAAACAGGGGTTTACTATGGCTACACCTTC	CASSETGVYYGYTF
TRBJ2-7	TRBV7-7	.	.	TGTGCTAGCAGCTTAACGGAGAGCTCCTACGAGCAGTACTTC	CASSLTESSYEQYF
TRBJ1-1	TRBV28	.	.	TGTGCCAGCAGTAGCCGGGCGCACGGGGCTGAAGCTTTCTTT	CASSSRAHGAEAFF
TRBJ1-2	TRBV15	.	.	TGTGCCACCAGCGAGCCGCCAAGTCCGGGCTACACCTTC	CATSEPPSPGYTF
TRBJ1-1	TRBV14	.	.	TGTGCCAGCTCAGCCAAGGTATTGGGAGTGAACACTGAAGCTTTCTTT	CASSAKVLGVNTEAFF
TRBJ1-3	TRBV19	.	.	TGTGCCAGTAGAAGCGGCAGCTCTGGAAACACCATATATTTT	CASRSGSSGNTIYF
TRBJ2-1	TRBV2	.	.	TGTGTCAGCAGTGTTTCTCTAGATGGTGAGCAGTTCTTC	CVSSVSLDGEQFF
TRBJ2-5	TRBV19	TRBD2	.	TGTGCCAGTAATATACGGGATGCCGGGGGGGACCAGTACTTC	CASNIRDAGGDQYF
TRBJ2-5	TRBV28	TRBD2	.	TGTGCCAGCAGTCTTGGACTAGCGGGGGTTCAAGAGACCCAGTACTTC	CASSLGLAGVQETQYF
TRBJ2-7	TRBV9	.	.	TGTGCCAGCAGCGTAGGAAGGGCAGGGGCCCCACCCTACGAGCAGTACTTC	CASSVGRAGAPPYEQYF
TRBJ2-3	TRBV7-2	.	few	TGTGCCAGCAGCTCCGAGGTAGCAGATACGCAGTATTTT	CASSSEVADTQYF
TRBJ1-2	TRBV10-3	TRBD1	once	TGTGCCACCGGGGACAGCTATGGCTACACCTTC	CATGDSYGYTF
TRBJ1-1	TRBV6-5	TRBD1	.	TGTGCCAGCAGTTACCACGGGACAGGGAGTACGGAAGCTTTCTTT	CASSYHGTGSTEAFF